Listed here is a single T cell receptor beta chain. Sequenced by immunoSEQ multiplex PCR; TCRdb stores in-frame clones only, minus some. The sample lists tens of thousands of clones, about 78% occurring once. The time point denotes: baseline, week 1 (first vaccination visit). Treatment denoted: pre-vaccination baseline after standard-of-care therapy. This sample was included in a study of a mutant IDH1 vaccine in newly diagnosed glioma. In the study overall: It was radiotherapy, temozolomide, or both that patients received previously, with most receiving both.

With V trimmed by 7 bases and J by 3 bases, 2 bases remained unmatched. From germline, CDR1 is SGHRS and CDR2 YFSETQ. The CDR3 consists of 13 residues. This TCR was recovered from a man between 40 and 49 years old with glioma. Some clones in this sample may be carry-over from other donors' samples. Sequencing was performed on PBMCs, taken from a glioma patient treated with radiotherapy, temozolomide or both. The V and J genes are TRBV5-1 and TRBJ1-5, with 9 bases that match TRBD1. This CDR3 is CASRTGDNQPQHF. In DNA form, the CDR3 reads TGCGCCAGCCGGACAGGGGACAATCAGCCCCAGCATTTT. The variable domain in full, with the rest retrieved from reference TRBV5-1 and TRBJ1-5, is KAGVTQTPRYLIKTRGQQVTLSCSPISGHRSVSWYQQTPGQGLQFLFEYFSETQRNKGNFPGRFSGRQFSNSRSEMNVSTLELGDSALYLCASRTGDNQPQHFGDGTRLSIL.